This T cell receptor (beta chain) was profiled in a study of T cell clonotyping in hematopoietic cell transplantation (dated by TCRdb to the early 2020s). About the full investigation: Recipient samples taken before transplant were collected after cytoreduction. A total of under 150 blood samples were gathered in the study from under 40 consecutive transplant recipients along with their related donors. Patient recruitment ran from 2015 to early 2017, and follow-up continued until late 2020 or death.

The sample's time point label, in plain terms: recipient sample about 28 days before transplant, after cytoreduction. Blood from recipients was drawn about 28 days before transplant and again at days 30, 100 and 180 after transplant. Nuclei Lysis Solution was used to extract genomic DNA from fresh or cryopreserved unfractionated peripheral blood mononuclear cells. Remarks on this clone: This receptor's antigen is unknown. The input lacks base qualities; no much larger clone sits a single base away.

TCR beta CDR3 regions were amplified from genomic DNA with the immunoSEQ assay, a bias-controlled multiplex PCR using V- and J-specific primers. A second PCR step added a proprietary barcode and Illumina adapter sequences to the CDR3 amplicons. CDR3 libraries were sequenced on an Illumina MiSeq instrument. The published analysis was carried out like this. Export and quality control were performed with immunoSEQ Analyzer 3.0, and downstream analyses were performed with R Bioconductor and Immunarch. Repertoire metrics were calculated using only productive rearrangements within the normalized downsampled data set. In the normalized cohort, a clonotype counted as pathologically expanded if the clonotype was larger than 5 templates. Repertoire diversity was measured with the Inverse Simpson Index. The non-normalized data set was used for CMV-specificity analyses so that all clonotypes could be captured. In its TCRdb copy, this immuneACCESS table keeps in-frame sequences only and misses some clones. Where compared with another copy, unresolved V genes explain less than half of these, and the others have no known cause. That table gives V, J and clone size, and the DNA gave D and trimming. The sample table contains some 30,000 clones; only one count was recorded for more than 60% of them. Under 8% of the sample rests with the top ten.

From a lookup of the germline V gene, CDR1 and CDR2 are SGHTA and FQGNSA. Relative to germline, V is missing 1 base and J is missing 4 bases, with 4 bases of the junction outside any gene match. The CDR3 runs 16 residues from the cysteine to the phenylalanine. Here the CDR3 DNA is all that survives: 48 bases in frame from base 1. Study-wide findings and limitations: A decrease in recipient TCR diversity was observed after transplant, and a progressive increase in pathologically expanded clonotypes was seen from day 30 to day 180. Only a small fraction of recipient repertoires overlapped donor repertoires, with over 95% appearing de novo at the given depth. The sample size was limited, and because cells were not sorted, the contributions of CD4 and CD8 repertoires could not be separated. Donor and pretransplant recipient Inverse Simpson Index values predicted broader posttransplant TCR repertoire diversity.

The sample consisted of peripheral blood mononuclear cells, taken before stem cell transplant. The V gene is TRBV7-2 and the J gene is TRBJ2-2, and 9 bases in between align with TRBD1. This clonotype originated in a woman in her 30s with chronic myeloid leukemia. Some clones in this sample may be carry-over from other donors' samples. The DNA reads TGTGCCAGCAGCTTAGGTGGGACAGGGAGCACCGGGGAGCTGTTTTTT. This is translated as CASSLGGTGSTGELFF.